Below, 21 T cell receptor beta chains from the same sample are listed, as sequenced in a study of blood T cell repertoires in COVID-19. Sequencing used immunoSEQ multiplex PCR; TCRdb keeps in-frame clones, though not all of them. The table records 59,000 or so clones, more than 60% of them present only once. Sequenced sample: peripheral blood. These receptors came from a woman aged 50 to 60 with active or convalescent COVID-19.

This clone has a single count. The V gene is TRBV28, the J gene TRBJ1-2; 7 bases are shared with TRBD1. This CDR3 has 13 amino acids. The V gene end was trimmed by 3 bases and the J gene end by 2 bases; junction bases not matched to a gene: 0. The V gene's germline CDR1 is MDHEN and CDR2 SYDVKM. DNA for the CDR3: TGTGCCAGCAGTTTGGACAGGAACTATGGCTACACCTTC. Its protein is CASSLDRNYGYTF.

The chain carries TRBV15 and TRBJ1-4; unclear D gene. The CDR3 totals 13 residues. Germline assignment: CDR1 LNHNV and CDR2 YYDKDF (reference sequence). Deletions cut 5 bases from V and 5 bases from J, with 9 bases between. This chain's CDR3 is CATSPRLNEKLFF. In DNA form, the CDR3 reads TGTGCCACCAGCCCCCGGTTGAATGAAAAACTGTTTTTT.

The chain couples TRBV19 to TRBJ1-3; possible D gene TRBD1, 5 bases. V lost 1 base to trimming and J lost 2 bases, with 6 bases between them. The CDR3 has 14 residues. Germline V CDR1 and CDR2: LNHDA, SQIVND (reference sequence). The CDR3 region has the DNA TGTGCCAGTAGTATAGCGACAGCTGGAAACACCATATATTTT. Its translation: CASSIATAGNTIYF.

This clone was detected only once. The rearrangement joins TRBV2 to TRBJ2-4; TRBD1 might be the D (7 bases). The CDR3 consists of 13 residues. Germline lookup yields CDR1 SNHLY and CDR2 FYNNEI. Trimming pared 4 bases from V and 15 bases from J, leaving 19 bases between. CDR3 DNA: TGTGCCAGCAGTGTAAGGGGGCAGGGAGGTCCGTACTTC. Translation gives CASSVRGQGGPYF.

This clone was picked up one time. The chain combines TRBV27 with TRBJ1-1; TRBD1 matches at 9 bases. The CDR3 sequence is 14 residues long. The germline CDR1 and CDR2 sequences are MNHEY and SMNVEV (reference sequence). The V gene end was trimmed by 5 bases and the J gene end by 4 bases; junction bases not matched to a gene: 5. Written as DNA, the CDR3 is TGTGCCAGCAGTCAGGGACAGGGAACCACTGAAGCTTTCTTT. Translated, it gives CASSQGQGTTEAFF.

The chain uses TRBV6-2 or TRBV6-3 and TRBJ2-5; 9 nucleotides agree with TRBD2. The J segment lost 4 bases and the V segment lost 2 bases, leaving 5 bases of the junction unmatched. The CDR3 has 15 amino acids. Germline V gene sequence: CDR1 MNHEY, CDR2 SVGEGT. Written as DNA, the CDR3 is TGTGCCAGCAGTTACGGGCTAGCGGGAAGAGAGACCCAGTACTTC. Translation gives CASSYGLAGRETQYF.

This chain uses TRBV5-5 with TRBJ1-1; maybe TRBD1 (6 bases). V gave up 0 bases and J gave up 4 bases, with 13 bases separating them. There are 15 residues in the CDR3. Germline V gives CDR1 SGHKS, CDR2 YYEKEE (reference sequence). CDR3 sequence: CASSLAEVGGTEAFF. For the CDR3, the DNA is TGTGCCAGCAGCTTGGCCGAGGTAGGGGGCACTGAAGCTTTCTTT.

V is TRBV9 and J is TRBJ1-4, with TRBD1 as a possible D gene (5 bases). This CDR3 contains 16 residues. Deletions cut 0 bases from V and 1 base from J, with 10 bases between. Germline CDR1 reads SGDLS; CDR2 reads YYNGEE. Here the CDR3 reads CASSVGGRGTNEKLFF. CDR3 coding DNA: TGTGCCAGCAGCGTAGGGGGGAGGGGAACTAATGAAAAACTGTTTTTT.

This clone was seen a handful of times. The CDR3 loop is CAISDRGRDSVPEQYF. The CDR3, as DNA: TGTGCCATCAGTGACAGGGGACGGGACAGCGTCCCCGAGCAGTACTTC. The chain employs TRBV10-3 and TRBJ2-7; TRBD1 agrees at 7 bases. Germline trimming cut 3 bases from V and 6 bases from J; bases unmatched to any gene: 14. Germline V gives CDR1 ENHRY, CDR2 SYGVKD. The CDR3 totals 16 residues.

The V and J genes are TRBV29-1 and TRBJ1-1; D may be TRBD1 (5 bases). In germline, CDR1 is SQVTM, CDR2 ANQGSEA. The length of the CDR3 is 13 residues. With 8 bases removed from V and 1 base from J, the gap between germline ends came to 14 bases. CDR3 region: CSTASGGNTEAFF. CDR3 nucleotides: TGCAGCACCGCGTCGGGGGGGAACACTGAAGCTTTCTTT.

This chain connects TRBV11-1 to TRBJ2-3, with 9 bases lining up with TRBD1. V lost 2 bases and J lost 1; bases outside the gene matches: 4. Looked up from germline, CDR1 is SGHAT and CDR2 is FQDESV (reference sequence). The CDR3 consists of 16 residues. The CDR3 DNA follows: TGTGCCAGCAGCTTAACGACAGGGGGACGCACAGATACGCAGTATTTT. Translating gives CASSLTTGGRTDTQYF.

The chain is built from TRBV7-6 and TRBJ1-3, with 9 bases that match TRBD1. V shed 5 bases, J shed 0 bases, and the junction held 11 bases outside the gene matches. Germline V gene data show CDR1 as SGHVS and CDR2 as FNYEAQ. The CDR3 totals 18 residues. CDR3 residues: CASSRRQGGLFSGNTIYF. CDR3 DNA sequence: TGTGCCAGCAGCCGCAGACAGGGGGGCCTATTCTCTGGAAACACCATATATTTT.

This chain links TRBV15 with TRBJ2-1; D perhaps matches TRBD2 (7 bases). In germline, CDR1 is LNHNV, CDR2 YYDKDF (reference sequence). Trimming removed 1 base at V and 4 bases at J, with 14 bases between. The CDR3 extends over 16 amino acids. CDR3 nucleotide sequence: TGTGCCACCAGCAGAGTGAGGGGGGGCGGATACAATGAGCAGTTCTTC. Its protein is CATSRVRGGGYNEQFF.

The chain joins TRBV19 to TRBJ2-7, with D hard to call. V gave up 2 bases and J gave up 1 base, with 12 bases separating them. CDR3 length: 15 amino acids. Germline V lookup: CDR1 LNHDA, CDR2 SQIVND (reference sequence). CDR3 loop: CASSISARVSYEQYF. Written as DNA, the CDR3 is TGTGCCAGTAGTATATCGGCTAGAGTGTCCTACGAGCAGTACTTC.

V is TRBV29-1 and J is TRBJ2-1; TRBD2 matches at 7 bases. Germline assignment: CDR1 SQVTM and CDR2 ANQGSEA. This CDR3 contains 11 residues. V shed 0 bases and J 13 bases; nucleotides not matched to a gene: 3. The CDR3 nucleotides read TGCAGCGTTGAAGATCCTAGCGGACAGTTCTTC. It specifies CSVEDPSGQFF.

CDR3 bases: TGTGCCTGGAGTCGAGGGACAGGGAATCAGCCCCAGCATTTT. Translation gives CAWSRGTGNQPQHF. The chain is built from TRBV30 and TRBJ1-5; 9 nucleotides agree with TRBD1. The CDR3 is 14 residues long. CDR1 is GTSNPN and CDR2 is SVGIG in the germline V gene (reference sequence). The V and J ends lost 2 bases and 4 bases, in that order; junction bases with no gene match: 3.

The chain joins TRBV10-1 to TRBJ2-2; 7 positions agree with TRBD2. The V gene end was trimmed by 5 bases and the J gene end by 4 bases; junction bases not matched to a gene: 7. This CDR3 region has 15 residues. The germline CDR1 and CDR2 sequences are WNHNN and SYGVQD (reference sequence). CDR3 in DNA: TGCGCCAGCAGTTTCAGCGGGACCGGCACCGGGGAGCTGTTTTTT. Its translation is CASSFSGTGTGELFF.

The CDR3 DNA follows: TGTGCCACCAGCAGAGATAAAGGGACAGGGGTTACCCAGTACTTC. Translating it yields CATSRDKGTGVTQYF. The chain is built from TRBV15 and TRBJ2-5; 10 nucleotides align to TRBD1. CDR3 size: 15 residues. V dropped 0 bases and J dropped 8; count of bases not matched to a gene: 6. Germline CDR1 reads LNHNV; CDR2 reads YYDKDF (reference sequence).

There are many counts of this clone. J is TRBJ2-2 and V is TRBV9; 7 positions agree with TRBD2. This CDR3 spans 17 amino acids. Germline V CDR1 and CDR2: SGDLS, YYNGEE. The J segment lost 7 bases and the V segment lost 0 bases, leaving 12 bases of the junction unmatched. The CDR3 DNA sequence: TGTGCCAGCAGCGTAGAGCCTAGCGGCTGGAGGATCGGGGAGCTGTTTTTT. Its protein is CASSVEPSGWRIGELFF.

The CDR3 DNA reads as TGTGCCAGCAGCCCCGGGACCCGGGGGGGTCAGCCCCAGCATTTT. Encoded protein: CASSPGTRGGQPQHF. The J gene is TRBJ1-5, the V gene TRBV6-5; D might be TRBD1 (5 bases). The CDR3 loop spans 15 amino acids. Germline CDR1 and CDR2: MNHEY and SVGAGI. V was trimmed by 6 bases and J by 6 bases, leaving 18 bases between them.

This clone was seen a few times. The chain is built from TRBV11-2 and TRBJ2-4, with a possible D match to TRBD2 (6 bases). The CDR3 contains 14 residues. V was trimmed by 1 base and J by 14 bases, leaving 18 bases between them. From germline, CDR1 is SGHAT and CDR2 FQNNGV. The CDR3 spells CASSLGRLAGSEYF. In DNA form, the CDR3 reads TGTGCCAGCAGCTTAGGCAGGCTAGCCGGGAGTGAGTACTTC.